Below are 6 T cell receptor beta chains sequenced from a single sample in a study of CXCR3-negative and CXCR3-positive naive CD8 T cells. The libraries of TRB cDNA were constructed through 5' RACE using UMI labels. TCRdb re-called the 5' RACE reads and catalogs CDR3 proteins one per entry, DNA excluded. The sample spans about 120,000 distinct CDR3 sequences; the ten largest clones claim just under 0.5%. The sample consisted of naive CXCR3- CD8+ T cells from blood. Described subset: CD45RO-CCR7+CD27+CD95- naive CD8+ T cells lacking CXCR3 (TNR3-). The receptors derive from a human donor in good health. Some clones in this sample may be carry-over from other donors' samples.

V gene TRBV12-3 or TRBV12-4 combines with J gene TRBJ1-6; TCRdb's D call of TRBD1 is untestable without DNA. The CDR3 length is 12 residues. Here the CDR3 reads CASSPGTLPLHF.

The gene calls are TRBV6-2 or TRBV6-3 and TRBJ2-1; TCRdb designates TRBD2, a call that cannot be tested without DNA. This CDR3 has 18 amino acids. Germline CDR1 is MNHEY and CDR2 is SVGEGT. CDR3 amino acids: CASRPGTSGESSYNEQFF.

J is TRBJ1-1 and V is TRBV20-1. Germline V CDR1 and CDR2: DFQATT, SNEGSKA (reference sequence). This CDR3 has 13 residues. CDR3 amino acids: CSAWDFTNTEAFF.

CDR3 region: CASSSPQQGNTIYF. The V and J genes are TRBV7-9 and TRBJ1-3. This CDR3 region has 14 residues. The germline V gene has CDR1 SEHNR and CDR2 FQNEAQ (reference sequence).

The chain joins TRBV4-3 to TRBJ1-1. There are 13 residues in the CDR3. Germline V CDR1 and CDR2: LGHNA, YSLEER. CDR3 sequence reads: CASSQAISTEAFF.

This chain uses TRBV3-1 with TRBJ2-1. This CDR3 has 17 residues. CDR1 LGHDT and CDR2 YNNKEL come from the germline V gene (reference sequence). CDR3 region: CASSQDGWREVLNEQFF.